These 29 T cell receptor beta chains share one sample of origin, sequenced in a study of T cell responses to AZD1222 COVID-19 vaccine. Data came from immunoSEQ multiplex PCR; TCRdb stores just in-frame clones and leaves some out. The table shows 60,000 to 75,000 clones, with more than 60% occurring only once. Sequenced material: peripheral blood, taken 28 days after the second AZD1222 dose. These receptors all stem from an adult who received the AZD1222 COVID-19 vaccine.

The rearrangement joins TRBV19 to TRBJ1-3, with D perhaps TRBD1 (6 bases). This CDR3 is 13 amino acids long. Germline V gene data show CDR1 as LNHDA and CDR2 as SQIVND (reference sequence). Trimming took off 9 bases at V and 3 bases at J, with 12 bases between the two ends. The CDR3 DNA sequence: TGTGCCAGCATCGACAGGAATGGAAACACCATATATTTT. Its translation is CASIDRNGNTIYF.

The chain links TRBV5-1 to TRBJ2-7; D remains ambiguous. Trimming left V 4 bases short and J 7 bases short, with 15 bases between. The CDR3 spans 13 residues. The germline CDR1 and CDR2 sequences are SGHRS and YFSETQ. The CDR3 nucleotides read TGCGCCAGCAGCCCCTACCCCAGGTGGGAGCAGTACTTC. Translation: CASSPYPRWEQYF.

The V call is TRBV28, the J call TRBJ1-5, with 12 bases matching TRBD1. V lost 2 bases to trimming and J lost 4 bases; unmatched junction nucleotides: 3. The CDR3 is 16 amino acids. Germline-derived CDR1 and CDR2 are MDHEN and SYDVKM. CDR3 DNA: TGTGCCAGCAGTTTAGGGACAGGGGGCGAGAATCAGCCCCAGCATTTT. It encodes CASSLGTGGENQPQHF.

The rearrangement uses TRBV7-2 and TRBJ1-1, with D maybe TRBD1 (5 bases). V lost 6 bases and J 3 bases, leaving 11 bases between the germline ends. Germline V gene sequence: CDR1 SGHTA, CDR2 FQGNSA. CDR3 length: 13 amino acids. The CDR3 protein is CASRSGFDTEAFF. The CDR3 bases are TGTGCCAGCAGATCAGGGTTCGACACTGAAGCTTTCTTT.

The genes are TRBV20-1 and TRBJ1-2; perhaps TRBD1 as D (5 bases). Germline CDR1 reads DFQATT; CDR2 reads SNEGSKA (reference sequence). V lost 5 bases and J 8 bases, leaving 12 bases between the germline ends. CDR3 length: 11 amino acids. CDR3 protein: CSALTGYGYTF. The CDR3 DNA follows: TGCAGTGCTTTAACAGGATACGGCTACACCTTC.

This clone was detected a few times. The rearrangement links TRBV6-5 to TRBJ1-2, with D possibly TRBD1 on 5 matching bases. Germline V gives CDR1 MNHEY, CDR2 SVGAGI. Trimming stripped 7 bases from V and 2 bases from J, with 14 bases between. The CDR3 length is 14 residues. CDR3: CASTQQEGNYGYTF. The CDR3 nucleotides read TGTGCCAGCACTCAACAGGAGGGGAACTATGGCTACACCTTC.

This clone has just one count. The gene calls are TRBV4-3 and TRBJ1-4; D is undetermined. Germline CDR1 reads LGHNA; CDR2 reads YSLEER. The CDR3 length is 16 residues. V lost 1 base and J lost 2, with 11 bases in between. DNA for the CDR3: TGCGCCAGCAGCCAAGCATCGACGGTTACTAATGAAAAACTGTTTTTT. It is translated as CASSQASTVTNEKLFF.

The chain is built from TRBV5-1 and TRBJ2-5; the D gene could be TRBD1 or TRBD2 (6 bases each). Deletions cut 0 bases from V and 6 bases from J, with 12 bases between. CDR3 size: 14 residues. Germline CDR1 is SGHRS and CDR2 is YFSETQ. The CDR3 sequence is CASSLDEGGKTQYF. The CDR3 DNA follows: TGCGCCAGCAGCTTGGACGAGGGGGGAAAGACCCAGTACTTC.

The V and J genes are TRBV4-2 and TRBJ2-5, with 11 bases identical to TRBD2. The CDR3 runs to 21 residues. Per germline, CDR1 LGHNA and CDR2 YNFKEQ. After removal of 1 base from V and 1 base from J, the junction contained 17 bases not matched to a gene. The DNA of the CDR3 is TGTGCCAGCAGCCAAGTCGCTAGCGGGGGGCTAAACCGCGGTACCCAAGAGACCCAGTACTTC. Its protein product is CASSQVASGGLNRGTQETQYF.

In this sample, this clone turned up a few times. V usage is TRBV6-2 or TRBV6-3 and J usage is TRBJ2-1; D is unresolved. Germline CDR1 and CDR2: MNHEY and SVGEGT. V was cut by 3 bases and J by 5 bases, with 5 bases left in between. This CDR3 comprises 12 residues. CDR3 protein: CASSYGDNEQFF. The CDR3 coding sequence is TGTGCCAGCAGTTATGGAGACAATGAGCAGTTCTTC.

The rearrangement links TRBV6-7 to TRBJ2-1; D might be TRBD1 (6 bases). TRBV6-7 falls under the ORF class, with uncertain function. The CDR3 runs to 15 residues. Trimming cost V 4 bases and J 9 bases, with 19 bases left between them. The CDR3 coding sequence is TGTGCCAGCAGTTCCCGAACAAACAGGGTAGGTGAGCAGTTCTTC. This codes for CASSSRTNRVGEQFF.

V usage is TRBV19 and J usage is TRBJ1-5; D gene ambiguous. Between the trimmed V and J ends, which lost 1 base and 6 bases, there was a span of 4 bases. CDR1 is LNHDA and CDR2 is SQIVND in the germline V gene (reference sequence). The CDR3 has 12 amino acids. The CDR3 DNA is TGTGCCAGTAGTATAGGAGGTCAGCCCCAGCATTTT. This codes for CASSIGGQPQHF.

V usage is TRBV7-8 and J usage is TRBJ2-3; a weak D match, TRBD2 (6 bases). Trimming shortened V by 5 bases and J by 0 bases, and 9 bases separated the two germline ends. CDR1 and CDR2 from the germline V gene are SGHVS and FQNEAQ. The CDR3 is 14 residues long. The CDR3 region is CASSLGTSTDTQYF. The CDR3 DNA sequence: TGTGCCAGCAGCCTGGGGACTAGCACAGATACGCAGTATTTT.

V is TRBV27 and J is TRBJ1-1; 8 bases are shared with TRBD1. The V and J ends lost 8 bases and 0 bases, in that order; junction bases with no gene match: 8. Germline CDR1 is MNHEY and CDR2 is SMNVEV (reference sequence). This CDR3 has 15 amino acids. CDR3 region: CASHQGAGMNTEAFF. The CDR3, as DNA: TGTGCCAGCCACCAGGGGGCAGGCATGAACACTGAAGCTTTCTTT.

The gene calls are TRBV24-1 and TRBJ1-2; 7 bases are a match to TRBD1. Germline V gene sequence: CDR1 KGHDR, CDR2 SFDVKD. The CDR3 is 13 residues long. With V trimmed by 9 bases and J by 3 bases, 6 bases remained unmatched. CDR3: CATSAGQYYGYTF. CDR3 nucleotide sequence: TGTGCCACCTCCGCGGGACAGTACTATGGCTACACCTTC.

The V gene is TRBV18, the J gene TRBJ2-7; perhaps TRBD1 as D (6 bases). V lost 0 bases and J lost 5, with 11 bases in between. Germline-derived CDR1 and CDR2 are KGHSH and LQKENI. This CDR3 comprises 14 residues. The CDR3: CASSPPNRDDEQYF. The CDR3 nucleotides read TGTGCCAGCTCACCACCGAACAGGGACGACGAGCAGTACTTC.

This chain connects TRBV28 to TRBJ1-2; 8 bases line up with TRBD1. The CDR3 sequence is 14 residues long. The V gene's germline CDR1 is MDHEN and CDR2 SYDVKM. The J segment lost 2 bases and the V segment lost 10 bases, leaving 9 bases of the junction unmatched. The CDR3 nucleotides read TGTGCCACAGGGACAGGAGATTTGAACTATGGCTACACCTTC. Protein sequence: CATGTGDLNYGYTF.

This clone was observed a single time. The CDR3 nucleotides read TGTGCCAGTAGCGAGATGGGGATGAACACTGAAGCTTTCTTT. It encodes CASSEMGMNTEAFF. This chain uses TRBV19 with TRBJ1-1; D uncertain. Germline CDR1 is LNHDA and CDR2 is SQIVND (reference sequence). V lost 6 bases and J lost 0, with 11 bases in between. This CDR3 is built from 14 residues.

The chain recombines TRBV12-5 with TRBJ1-2; the D is unclear. CDR1 and CDR2 (germline): LGHNT, FRNRAP. V was shortened by 8 bases and J by 0 bases, with 7 bases between the two germline ends. CDR3 length: 12 amino acids. CDR3 protein: CASSATNYGYTF. CDR3 sequence (DNA): TGTGCTAGTTCCGCGACTAACTATGGCTACACCTTC.

This clone turned up a few times. The V gene is TRBV6-5, the J gene TRBJ1-5; D perhaps matches TRBD1 (6 bases). The V end was cut by 8 bases, the J end by 7 bases, with 12 bases between. The CDR3 spans 12 residues. The germline V gene encodes CDR1 MNHEY and CDR2 SVGAGI. The CDR3 protein is CASGLRGQPQHF. CDR3 in DNA: TGTGCCAGCGGGCTCAGGGGACAGCCCCAGCATTTT.

The chain combines TRBV3-1 (or the pseudogene TRBV3-2) with TRBJ1-2, with D possibly being TRBD1 (5 bases). V was clipped by 6 bases and J by 1 base, with 18 bases between them. Per the germline V gene, CDR1 is LGHDT and CDR2 is YNNKEL (reference sequence). This CDR3 is built from 16 residues. The DNA of the CDR3 is TGTGCCAGCAGTTTGGCCTCGAGGGGCAGTAACTATGGCTACACCTTC. Amino acids: CASSLASRGSNYGYTF.

The chain has TRBV5-5 and TRBJ1-1; D ambiguous. Germline loops: CDR1 SGHKS, CDR2 YYEKEE (reference sequence). Trimming stripped 6 bases from V and 4 bases from J, with 16 bases between. The length of the CDR3 is 14 residues. The CDR3 DNA reads TGTGCCAGCAACCCGTGGGGAGAGATCACTGAAGCTTTCTTT. Its protein product is CASNPWGEITEAFF.

The chain uses TRBV25-1 and TRBJ2-2, with 8 bases identical to TRBD1. The junction had 9 bases not matched to a gene; V was cut back by 7 bases and J by 5 bases. Germline CDR1 reads MGHDK; CDR2 reads SYGVNS. The CDR3 spans 15 residues. Here the CDR3 DNA reads TGTGCCAGCAAGGCTCGAACAGGGGGAACCGGGGAGCTGTTTTTT. Translating gives CASKARTGGTGELFF.

This clone showed up just a few times. This rearrangement joins TRBV7-9 to TRBJ2-1; D gene unclear. The V gene lost 1 base and the J gene lost 5 bases, with 6 bases spanning the gap. The germline CDR1 and CDR2 sequences are SEHNR and FQNEAQ (reference sequence). This CDR3 is built from 13 residues. This chain's CDR3 is CASSLGRDNEQFF. In DNA form, the CDR3 reads TGTGCCAGCAGCTTAGGACGCGACAATGAGCAGTTCTTC. Variable domain in full (rest from reference TRBV7-9 and TRBJ2-1): DTGVSQNPRHKITKRGQNVTFRCDPISEHNRLYWYRQTLGQGPEFLTYFQNEAQLEKSRLLSDRFSAERPKGSFSTLEIQRTEQGDSAMYLCASSLGRDNEQFFGPGTRLTVL.

The chain couples TRBV19 to TRBJ1-5; perhaps TRBD1 as D (6 bases). Germline CDR1 and CDR2: LNHDA and SQIVND (reference sequence). Trimming left V 6 bases short and J 5 bases short, with 11 bases between. The CDR3 is 13 amino acids. This CDR3 reads CASRNGGHQPQHF. CDR3 coding DNA: TGTGCCAGTAGGAACGGGGGCCATCAGCCCCAGCATTTT.

J is TRBJ1-6 and V is TRBV7-8, with D perhaps matching TRBD1 (5 bases). V lost 2 bases to trimming and J lost 9 bases, with 14 bases between them. The CDR3 length is 15 residues. In germline, CDR1 is SGHVS, CDR2 FQNEAQ. The CDR3 coding sequence is TGTGCCAGCAGCTTATCGGGCAGAGGGGCTTCACCCCTCCACTTT. This gives the protein CASSLSGRGASPLHF.

Only one count was recorded for this clone. V and J are TRBV2 and TRBJ1-2, with 7 positions matching TRBD1. The germline CDR1 and CDR2 sequences are SNHLY and FYNNEI. Trimming removed 6 bases from V and 4 bases from J; junction bases left unmatched: 8. The CDR3 is 14 residues long. CDR3 bases: TGTGCCAGCAGCGCCCAGGGGGTTGGCTATGGCTACACCTTC. Encoded protein: CASSAQGVGYGYTF.

The chain recombines TRBV7-2 with TRBJ1-1; TRBD1 might be the D (6 bases). This CDR3 spans 13 amino acids. Trimming removed 4 bases from V and 2 bases from J, with 8 bases in between. Looked up from germline, CDR1 is SGHTA and CDR2 is FQGNSA. The DNA of the CDR3 is TGTGCCAGCAGCTGGGGGCCCAACACTGAAGCTTTCTTT. It codes for CASSWGPNTEAFF. The complete variable domain, with remaining parts taken from reference TRBV7-2 and TRBJ1-1, reads GAGVSQSPSNKVTEKGKDVELRCDPISGHTALYWYRQSLGQGLEFLIYFQGNSAPDKSGLPSDRFSAERTGGSVSTLTIQRTQQEDSAVYLCASSWGPNTEAFFGQGTRLTVV.

V and J are TRBV28 and TRBJ2-5; the match to TRBD1 covers 8 bases. In germline, CDR1 is MDHEN, CDR2 SYDVKM. V gave up 6 bases and J gave up 3 bases; unmatched junction bases: 6. The CDR3 covers 14 residues. The CDR3 DNA reads as TGTGCCAGCAGCTCGGGACAGGCCAAAGAGACCCAGTACTTC. Its protein is CASSSGQAKETQYF.